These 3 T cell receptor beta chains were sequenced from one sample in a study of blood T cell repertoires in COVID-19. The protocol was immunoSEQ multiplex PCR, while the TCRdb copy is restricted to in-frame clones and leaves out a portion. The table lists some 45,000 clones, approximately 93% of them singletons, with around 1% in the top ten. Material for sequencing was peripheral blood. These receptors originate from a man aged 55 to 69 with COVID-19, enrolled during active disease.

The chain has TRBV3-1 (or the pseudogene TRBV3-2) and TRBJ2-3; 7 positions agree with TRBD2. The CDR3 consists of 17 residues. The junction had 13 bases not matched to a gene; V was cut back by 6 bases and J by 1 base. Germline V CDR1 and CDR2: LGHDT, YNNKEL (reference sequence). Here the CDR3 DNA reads TGTGCCAGCAGTTCGCGACTTGGGGGAGGGGGCACAGATACGCAGTATTTT. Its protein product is CASSSRLGGGGTDTQYF.

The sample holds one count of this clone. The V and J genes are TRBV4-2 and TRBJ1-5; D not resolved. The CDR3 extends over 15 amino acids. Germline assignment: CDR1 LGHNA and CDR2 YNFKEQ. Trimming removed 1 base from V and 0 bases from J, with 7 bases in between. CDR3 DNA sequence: TGTGCCAGCAGCCAAGGAGCACCTAGCAATCAGCCCCAGCATTTT. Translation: CASSQGAPSNQPQHF.

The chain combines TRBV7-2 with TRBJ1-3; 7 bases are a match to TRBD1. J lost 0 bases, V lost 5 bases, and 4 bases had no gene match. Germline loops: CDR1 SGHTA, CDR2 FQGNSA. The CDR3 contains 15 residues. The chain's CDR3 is CASSPGDSSGNTIYF. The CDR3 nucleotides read TGTGCCAGCAGCCCAGGGGACAGCTCTGGAAACACCATATATTTT. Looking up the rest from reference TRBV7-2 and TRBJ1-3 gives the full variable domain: GAGVSQSPSNKVTEKGKDVELRCDPISGHTALYWYRQSLGQGLEFLIYFQGNSAPDKSGLPSDRFSAERTGGSVSTLTIQRTQQEDSAVYLCASSPGDSSGNTIYFGEGSWLTVV.